One sample yielded the 20 T cell receptor beta chains listed below, sequenced in a study of OX40 agonist ivuxolimab in advanced cancers. The library was produced with the immunoSEQ multiplex PCR assay. In TCRdb, the immuneACCESS table is reduced to in-frame sequences with V and J assigned. These tables do not hold every clone; where another copy was compared, an unresolved V gene accounts for under half, and the others remain unexplained. Counted in this sample were roughly 82,000 clones; around four fifths of them appeared once. Together, the top ten hold approximately 0.79% of the sample. The sequences come from CD4+ or CD8+ T cells sorted from blood, collected in a trial of the OX40 agonist ivuxolimab. These receptors all stem from an adult with an advanced solid tumor such as melanoma, head and neck, liver or kidney cancer.

This chain connects TRBV7-9 to TRBJ1-4, with D possibly matching TRBD1 (5 bases). CDR3 length: 17 amino acids. V lost 4 bases and J 8 bases, leaving 23 bases between the germline ends. Germline CDR1 reads SEHNR; CDR2 reads FQNEAQ (reference sequence). CDR3 nucleotide sequence: TGTGCCAGCAGCTCGGGGGAGTCCACAGCCGCAAGGGAAAAACTGTTTTTT. This gives the protein CASSSGESTAAREKLFF. The variable domain in full, completed from reference TRBV7-9 and TRBJ1-4, reads DTGVSQNPRHKITKRGQNVTFRCDPISEHNRLYWYRQTLGQGPEFLTYFQNEAQLEKSRLLSDRFSAERPKGSFSTLEIQRTEQGDSAMYLCASSSGESTAAREKLFFGSGTQLSVL.

The chain employs TRBV2 and TRBJ1-5; D may be TRBD1 (6 bases). Between the trimmed V and J ends, which lost 3 bases and 7 bases, there was a span of 19 bases. The CDR3 consists of 16 residues. Germline values: CDR1 SNHLY, CDR2 FYNNEI. In DNA, the CDR3 is TGTGCCAGCAGTGACCCACAGGGAAATTTAGGGCAGCCCCAGCATTTT. Translated, it gives CASSDPQGNLGQPQHF. Variable domain in full (rest from reference TRBV2 and TRBJ1-5): EPEVTQTPSHQVTQMGQEVILRCVPISNHLYFYWYRQILGQKVEFLVSFYNNEISEKSEIFDDQFSVERPDGSNFTLKIRSTKLEDSAMYFCASSDPQGNLGQPQHFGDGTRLSIL.

The chain carries TRBV5-1 and TRBJ2-3; either TRBD1 or TRBD2 may fit D (7 bases each). CDR1 is SGHRS, CDR2 YFSETQ, per germline. The CDR3 spans 17 residues. The V end was cut by 3 bases, the J end by 0 bases, with 17 bases between. Here the CDR3 reads CASSWVQGGPSTDTQYF. CDR3 coding DNA: TGCGCCAGCAGCTGGGTTCAGGGGGGGCCTAGCACAGATACGCAGTATTTT. Together with reference TRBV5-1 and TRBJ2-3, the CDR3 gives the full variable domain: KAGVTQTPRYLIKTRGQQVTLSCSPISGHRSVSWYQQTPGQGLQFLFEYFSETQRNKGNFPGRFSGRQFSNSRSEMNVSTLELGDSALYLCASSWVQGGPSTDTQYFGPGTRLTVL.

The chain has TRBV7-2 and TRBJ2-3, with D maybe TRBD2 (7 bases). Trimming shortened V by 8 bases and J by 6 bases, and 18 bases separated the two germline ends. CDR3 length: 14 amino acids. Germline V gives CDR1 SGHTA, CDR2 FQGNSA. The CDR3 loop is CASSLKRGADTQYF. The DNA for the CDR3 is TGTGCCAGCTCCCTAAAACGGGGGGCCGATACGCAGTATTTT.

The chain employs TRBV15 and TRBJ2-1; possible D gene TRBD2, 5 bases. Trimming cost V 0 bases and J 1 base, with 7 bases left between them. The CDR3 runs to 15 residues. Germline V gene lookup returns CDR1 LNHNV and CDR2 YYDKDF (reference sequence). CDR3 protein: CATSRESGSYNEQFF. The CDR3 nucleotides read TGTGCCACCAGCAGAGAGAGCGGTTCCTACAATGAGCAGTTCTTC.

V and J are TRBV18 and TRBJ1-1; TRBD1 matches at 7 bases. V dropped 6 bases and J dropped 2; count of bases not matched to a gene: 12. The CDR3 has 16 amino acids. The germline CDR1 and CDR2 sequences are KGHSH and LQKENI. Written as DNA, the CDR3 is TGTGCCAGCTCCCTCTCTATTGGACAGGCAAACACTGAAGCTTTCTTT. Translated, it gives CASSLSIGQANTEAFF.

The V gene is TRBV30, the J gene TRBJ1-4, with TRBD1 identical over 9 bases. There are 15 residues in the CDR3. J gave up 7 bases and V 2 bases, and 8 bases lay outside the gene matches. Germline lookup yields CDR1 GTSNPN and CDR2 SVGIG (reference sequence). CDR3 region: CAWSPQDRGGEKLFF. For the CDR3, the DNA is TGTGCCTGGAGTCCTCAGGACAGGGGAGGTGAAAAACTGTTTTTT.

This chain uses TRBV7-2 with TRBJ2-1; 9 bases are a match to TRBD2. The CDR3 has 15 residues. Germline assignment: CDR1 SGHTA and CDR2 FQGNSA. The V segment lost 3 bases and the J segment 5 bases; nucleotides outside the gene matches: 5. The CDR3 loop is CASSLSGGSHNEQFF. The DNA for the CDR3 is TGTGCCAGCAGCTTGAGCGGGGGGTCACACAATGAGCAGTTCTTC.

This chain links TRBV7-9 with TRBJ1-2; D unclear. The germline V gene encodes CDR1 SEHNR and CDR2 FQNEAQ (reference sequence). CDR3 size: 13 residues. The V end was cut by 5 bases, the J end by 8 bases, with 15 bases between. CDR3 coding DNA: TGTGCCAGCAGCCAAGATCTGAAAGAGGGCTACACCTTC. Protein: CASSQDLKEGYTF. Based on the CDR3 plus reference TRBV7-9 and TRBJ1-2, the full variable domain is DTGVSQNPRHKITKRGQNVTFRCDPISEHNRLYWYRQTLGQGPEFLTYFQNEAQLEKSRLLSDRFSAERPKGSFSTLEIQRTEQGDSAMYLCASSQDLKEGYTFGSGTRLTVV.

The chain is built from TRBV27 and TRBJ1-1; maybe TRBD1 (6 bases). Between the trimmed V and J ends, which lost 4 bases and 1 base, there was a span of 22 bases. Per germline, CDR1 MNHEY and CDR2 SMNVEV (reference sequence). This CDR3 comprises 18 residues. This CDR3 is CASSSSFFRGETNTEAFF. Here the CDR3 DNA reads TGTGCCAGCAGTTCTTCTTTCTTTAGGGGGGAAACGAACACTGAAGCTTTCTTT.

In its sample, this clone was seen a few times. The chain uses TRBV5-1 and TRBJ2-7, with a weak D call TRBD1 (5 bases). The CDR3 has 14 amino acids. V lost 1 base and J 5 bases, leaving 13 bases between the germline ends. Germline V gives CDR1 SGHRS, CDR2 YFSETQ. The CDR3 bases are TGCGCCAGCAGCTTGTCGATTCAGGGCCACGAGCAGTACTTC. Protein sequence: CASSLSIQGHEQYF.

The chain's CDR3 is CASSLMLAGGGEQYF. In DNA form, the CDR3 reads TGTGCCAGCAGCTTAATGTTAGCGGGGGGTGGCGAGCAGTACTTC. The J gene is TRBJ2-7, the V gene TRBV11-2, with TRBD2 identical over 10 bases. Trimming took 2 bases from V and 6 from J; bases not matched to a gene: 7. The CDR3 length is 15 residues. Germline V CDR1 and CDR2: SGHAT, FQNNGV.

With regard to this clone: Other DNA variants within this sample encode the same CDR3. The chain is built from TRBV7-9 and TRBJ1-3, with 9 bases that match TRBD1. Germline trimming cut 5 bases from V and 3 bases from J; bases unmatched to any gene: 5. The CDR3 totals 15 residues. Germline CDR1 is SEHNR and CDR2 is FQNEAQ (reference sequence). The DNA of the CDR3 is TGTGCCAGCAGCAAACAGGGGGCAAGTGGAAACACCATATATTTT. This translates into CASSKQGASGNTIYF.

The V gene is TRBV5-6, the J gene TRBJ2-7; D unclear. Trimming left V 0 bases short and J 6 bases short, with 4 bases between. The germline V gene has CDR1 SGHDT and CDR2 YYEEEE. The CDR3 has 11 amino acids. The CDR3 here is CASSLATEQYF. For the CDR3, the DNA is TGTGCCAGCAGCTTGGCTACCGAGCAGTACTTC.

This clone was observed a single time. The rearrangement links TRBV18 to TRBJ2-1; no reliable D call. CDR3 length: 15 amino acids. Germline-derived CDR1 and CDR2 are KGHSH and LQKENI. V lost 8 bases and J 1 base, leaving 15 bases between the germline ends. CDR3 sequence: CASRWDSGSYNEQFF. In DNA form, the CDR3 reads TGTGCCAGCAGGTGGGATAGTGGGTCCTACAATGAGCAGTTCTTC.

V gene TRBV27 combines with J gene TRBJ2-3; 9 bases are a match to TRBD2. Germline assignment: CDR1 MNHEY and CDR2 SMNVEV (reference sequence). This CDR3 region has 20 residues. The J segment lost 0 bases and the V segment lost 4 bases, leaving 17 bases of the junction unmatched. CDR3 bases: TGTGCCAGCAGTTCACCCCTGATAGCGGGGGCCGACCTTAGCACAGATACGCAGTATTTT. Protein sequence: CASSSPLIAGADLSTDTQYF.

CDR3: CASSFGHQNTEAFF. The CDR3 DNA reads TGTGCCAGCAGCTTCGGACACCAGAACACTGAAGCTTTCTTT. The gene calls are TRBV7-2 and TRBJ1-1; D perhaps matches TRBD1 (5 bases). The CDR3 covers 14 residues. V shed 3 bases and J shed 1 base, with 9 bases lying between them. CDR1 SGHTA and CDR2 FQGNSA come from the germline V gene.

This clone was counted a few times. V and J are TRBV5-1 and TRBJ1-6; tentative D call: TRBD1 (5 bases). The CDR3 contains 16 residues. V lost 4 bases, J lost 8 bases, and 19 bases lay in between. Germline CDR1 reads SGHRS; CDR2 reads YFSETQ. In DNA form, the CDR3 reads TGCGCCAGCAGCCTGGACAACCTAAGTGGTGATTCACCCCTCCACTTT. Translating it yields CASSLDNLSGDSPLHF.

This clone was counted a few times. The J gene is TRBJ1-2, the V gene TRBV7-2; 8 positions agree with TRBD1. The CDR3 extends over 14 amino acids. CDR1 is SGHTA, CDR2 FQGNSA, per germline. V trimming: 5 bases; J trimming: 4 bases; junction bases outside the gene matches: 6. This CDR3 is CASSPGQGGYGYTF. CDR3 DNA sequence: TGTGCCAGCAGCCCCGGACAGGGTGGCTATGGCTACACCTTC.

The J gene is TRBJ2-6, the V gene TRBV5-4, with D possibly being TRBD2 (7 bases). Trimming removed 0 bases at V and 2 bases at J, with 12 bases between. The germline CDR1 and CDR2 sequences are SGHNT and YYREEE (reference sequence). This CDR3 region has 17 residues. This CDR3 is CASSLGGGPPGANVLTF. CDR3 sequence (DNA): TGTGCCAGCAGCTTGGGCGGGGGCCCCCCTGGGGCCAACGTCCTGACTTTC. The full variable domain, in which reference TRBV5-4 and TRBJ2-6 provide the parts outside the CDR3, is ETGVTQSPTHLIKTRGQQVTLRCSSQSGHNTVSWYQQALGQGPQFIFQYYREEENGRGNFPPRFSGLQFPNYSSELNVNALELDDSALYLCASSLGGGPPGANVLTFGAGSRLTVL.